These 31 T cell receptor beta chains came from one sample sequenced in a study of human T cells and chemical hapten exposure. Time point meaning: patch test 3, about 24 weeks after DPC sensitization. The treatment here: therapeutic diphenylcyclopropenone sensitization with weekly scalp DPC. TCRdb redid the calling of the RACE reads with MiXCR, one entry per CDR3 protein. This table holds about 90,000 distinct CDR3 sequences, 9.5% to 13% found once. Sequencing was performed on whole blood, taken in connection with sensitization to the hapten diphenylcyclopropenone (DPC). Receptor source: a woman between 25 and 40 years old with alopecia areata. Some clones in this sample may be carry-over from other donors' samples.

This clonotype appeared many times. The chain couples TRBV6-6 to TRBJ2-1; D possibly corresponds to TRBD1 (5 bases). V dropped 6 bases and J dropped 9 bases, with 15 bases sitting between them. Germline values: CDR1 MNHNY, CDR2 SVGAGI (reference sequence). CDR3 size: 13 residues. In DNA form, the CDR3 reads TGTGCCAGCAGCCGTGCAGGGCCCGGTGAGCAGTTCTTC. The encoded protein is CASSRAGPGEQFF.

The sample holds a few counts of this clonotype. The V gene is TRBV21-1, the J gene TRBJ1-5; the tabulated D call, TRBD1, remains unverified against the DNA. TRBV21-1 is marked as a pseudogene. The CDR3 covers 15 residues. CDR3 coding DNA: TGTGCCAGCAGCAAAGCCGGGACAGCGTACCAGCCCCAGCATTTT. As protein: CASSKAGTAYQPQHF.

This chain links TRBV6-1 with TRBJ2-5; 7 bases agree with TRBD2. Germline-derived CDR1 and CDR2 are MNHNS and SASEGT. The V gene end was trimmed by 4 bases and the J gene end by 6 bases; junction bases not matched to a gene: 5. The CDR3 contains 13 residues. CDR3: CASSGTTSQTQYF. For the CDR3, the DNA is TGTGCCAGCAGTGGAACGACTAGCCAGACCCAGTACTTC.

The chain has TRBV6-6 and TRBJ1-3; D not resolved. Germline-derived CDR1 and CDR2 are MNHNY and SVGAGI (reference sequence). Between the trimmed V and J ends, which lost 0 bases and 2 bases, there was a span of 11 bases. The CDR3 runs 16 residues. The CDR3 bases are TGTGCCAGCAGTTACTCGGAGGGATCGGCTGGAAACACCATATATTTT. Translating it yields CASSYSEGSAGNTIYF.

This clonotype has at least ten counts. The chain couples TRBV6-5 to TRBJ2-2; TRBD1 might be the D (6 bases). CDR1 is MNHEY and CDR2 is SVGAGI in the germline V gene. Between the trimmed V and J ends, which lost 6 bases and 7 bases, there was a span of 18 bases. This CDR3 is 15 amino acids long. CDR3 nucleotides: TGTGCCAGCAGGGTTGGACAGAGCGGTCACGGGGAGCTGTTTTTT. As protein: CASRVGQSGHGELFF.

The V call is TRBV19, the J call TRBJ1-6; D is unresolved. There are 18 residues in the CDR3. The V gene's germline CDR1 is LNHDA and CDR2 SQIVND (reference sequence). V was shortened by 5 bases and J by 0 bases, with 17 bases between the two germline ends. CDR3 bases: TGTGCCAGTAGTTCACGCCTGAACTGGAGCTCCTATAATTCACCCCTCCACTTT. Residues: CASSSRLNWSSYNSPLHF.

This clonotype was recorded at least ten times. The CDR3 region is CASSSTGQMNTEAFF. In DNA form, the CDR3 reads TGTGCCAGCAGCTCGACTGGACAGATGAACACTGAAGCTTTCTTT. The rearrangement uses TRBV3-1 and TRBJ1-1, with D perhaps matching TRBD1 (6 bases). In germline, CDR1 is LGHDT, CDR2 YNNKEL (reference sequence). This CDR3 region has 15 residues. Trimming left V 5 bases short and J 0 bases short, with 13 bases between. The whole variable domain, filled in from reference TRBV3-1 and TRBJ1-1, reads DTAVSQTPKYLVTQMGNDKSIKCEQNLGHDTMYWYKQDSKKFLKIMFSYNNKELIINETVPNRFSPKSPDKAHLNLHINSLELGDSAVYFCASSSTGQMNTEAFFGQGTRLTVV.

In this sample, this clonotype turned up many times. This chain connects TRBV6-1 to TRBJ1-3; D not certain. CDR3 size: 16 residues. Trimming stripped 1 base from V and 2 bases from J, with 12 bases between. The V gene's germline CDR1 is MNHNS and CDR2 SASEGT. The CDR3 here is CASSEGWEGAGNTIYF. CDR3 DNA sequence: TGTGCCAGCAGTGAAGGCTGGGAGGGCGCTGGAAACACCATATATTTT.

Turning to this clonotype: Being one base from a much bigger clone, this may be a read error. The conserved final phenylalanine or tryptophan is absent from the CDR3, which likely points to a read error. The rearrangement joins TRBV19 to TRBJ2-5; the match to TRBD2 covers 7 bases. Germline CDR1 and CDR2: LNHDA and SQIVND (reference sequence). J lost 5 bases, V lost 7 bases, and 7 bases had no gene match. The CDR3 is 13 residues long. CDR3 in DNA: TGTGCCAGTACTAGCGGCGCATGGGAGACCCAGTACTCC. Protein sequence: CASTSGAWETQYS.

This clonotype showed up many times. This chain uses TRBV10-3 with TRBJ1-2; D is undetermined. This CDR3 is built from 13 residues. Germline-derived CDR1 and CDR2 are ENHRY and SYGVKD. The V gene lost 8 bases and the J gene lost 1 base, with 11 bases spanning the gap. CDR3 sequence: CAIGPESNYGYTF. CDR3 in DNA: TGTGCCATCGGGCCAGAGAGTAACTATGGCTACACCTTC.

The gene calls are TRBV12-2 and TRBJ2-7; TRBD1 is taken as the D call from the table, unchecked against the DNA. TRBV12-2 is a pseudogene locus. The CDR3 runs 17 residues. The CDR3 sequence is CASRISRGGLSSYEQYV. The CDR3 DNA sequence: TGTGCAAGTCGCATCTCCAGGGGCGGGTTGAGCTCCTACGAGCAGTACGTC.

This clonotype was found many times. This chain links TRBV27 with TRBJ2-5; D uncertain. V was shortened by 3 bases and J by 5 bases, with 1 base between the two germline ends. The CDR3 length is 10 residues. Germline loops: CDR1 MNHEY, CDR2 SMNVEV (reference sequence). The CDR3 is CASSFETQYF. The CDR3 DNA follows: TGTGCCAGCAGTTTCGAGACCCAGTACTTC.

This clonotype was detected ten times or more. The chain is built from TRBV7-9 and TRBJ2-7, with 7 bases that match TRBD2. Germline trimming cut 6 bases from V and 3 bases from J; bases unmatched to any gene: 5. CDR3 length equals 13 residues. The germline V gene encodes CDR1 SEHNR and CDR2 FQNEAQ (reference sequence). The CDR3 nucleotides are TGTGCCAGCAGTCTAGGGAGGGACTACGAGCAGTACGTC. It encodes CASSLGRDYEQYV.

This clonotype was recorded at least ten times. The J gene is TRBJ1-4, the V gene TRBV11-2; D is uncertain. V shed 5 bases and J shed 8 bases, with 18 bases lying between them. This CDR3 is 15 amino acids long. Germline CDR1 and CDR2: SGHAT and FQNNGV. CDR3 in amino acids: CASSKPRDRPEKLFF. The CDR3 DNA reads TGTGCCAGCAGCAAGCCAAGGGATAGACCCGAAAAACTGTTTTTT.

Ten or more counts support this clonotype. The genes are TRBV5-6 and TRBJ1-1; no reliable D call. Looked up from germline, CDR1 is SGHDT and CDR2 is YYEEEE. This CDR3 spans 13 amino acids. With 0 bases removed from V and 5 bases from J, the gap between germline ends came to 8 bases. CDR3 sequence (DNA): TGTGCCAGCAGCTTGGACAGTCGGACTGAAGCTTTCTTT. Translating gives CASSLDSRTEAFF.

Here the CDR3 DNA reads TGTGCCAGCAGCTCCCGAGCTGAGCAGTACTTC. It yields the protein CASSSRAEQYF. The chain carries TRBV7-9 and TRBJ2-7; no firm D call. V was cut by 4 bases and J by 7 bases, with 8 bases left in between. In germline, CDR1 is SEHNR, CDR2 FQNEAQ (reference sequence). This CDR3 is built from 11 residues. Complete variable domain (other parts from reference TRBV7-9 and TRBJ2-7): DTGVSQNPRHKITKRGQNVTFRCDPISEHNRLYWYRQTLGQGPEFLTYFQNEAQLEKSRLLSDRFSAERPKGSFSTLEIQRTEQGDSAMYLCASSSRAEQYFGPGTRLTVT.

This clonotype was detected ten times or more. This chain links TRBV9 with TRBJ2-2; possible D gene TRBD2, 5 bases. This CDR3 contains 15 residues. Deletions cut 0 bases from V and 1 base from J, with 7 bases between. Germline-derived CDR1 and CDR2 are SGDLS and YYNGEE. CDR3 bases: TGTGCCAGCAGCGTAGGCGAGGGGAACACCGGGGAGCTGTTTTTT. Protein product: CASSVGEGNTGELFF. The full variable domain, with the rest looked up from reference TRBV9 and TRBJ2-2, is DSGVTQTPKHLITATGQRVTLRCSPRSGDLSVYWYQQSLDQGLQFLIQYYNGEERAKGNILERFSAQQFPDLHSELNLSSLELGDSALYFCASSVGEGNTGELFFGEGSRLTVL.

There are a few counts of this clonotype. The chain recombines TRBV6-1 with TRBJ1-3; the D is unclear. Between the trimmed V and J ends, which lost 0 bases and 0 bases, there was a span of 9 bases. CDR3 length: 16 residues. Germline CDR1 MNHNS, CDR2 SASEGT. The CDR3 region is CASSEARAVSGNTIYF. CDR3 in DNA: TGTGCCAGCAGTGAAGCGCGGGCAGTCTCTGGAAACACCATATATTTT.

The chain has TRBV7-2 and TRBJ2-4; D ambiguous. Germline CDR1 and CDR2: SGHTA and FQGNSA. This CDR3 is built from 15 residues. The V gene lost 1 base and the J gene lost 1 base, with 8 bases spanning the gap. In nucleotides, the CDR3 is TGTGCCAGCAGCTTAGGCAGTTCGGCCAAAAACATTCAGTACTTC. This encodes CASSLGSSAKNIQYF.

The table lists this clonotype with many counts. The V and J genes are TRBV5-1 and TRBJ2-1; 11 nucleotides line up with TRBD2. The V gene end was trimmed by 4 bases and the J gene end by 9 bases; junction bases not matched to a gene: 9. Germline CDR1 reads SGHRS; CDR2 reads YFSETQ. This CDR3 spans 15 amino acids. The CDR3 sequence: CASSQGLAAGSEQFF. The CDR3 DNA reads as TGCGCCAGCAGCCAGGGACTAGCGGCCGGGAGTGAGCAGTTCTTC.

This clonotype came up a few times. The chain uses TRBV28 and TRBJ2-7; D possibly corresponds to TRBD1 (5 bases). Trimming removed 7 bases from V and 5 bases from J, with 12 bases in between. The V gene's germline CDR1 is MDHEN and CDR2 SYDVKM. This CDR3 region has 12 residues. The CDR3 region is CASKGRVNEQYF. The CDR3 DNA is TGTGCCAGCAAGGGCAGGGTGAACGAGCAGTACTTC.

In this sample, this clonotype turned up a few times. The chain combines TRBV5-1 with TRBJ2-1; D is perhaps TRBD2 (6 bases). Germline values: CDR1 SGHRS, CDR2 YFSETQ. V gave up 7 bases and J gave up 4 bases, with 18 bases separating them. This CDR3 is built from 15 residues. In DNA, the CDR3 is TGCGCCAGCTATCACCAATCCGGGGGTTACAATGAGCAGTTCTTC. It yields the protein CASYHQSGGYNEQFF.

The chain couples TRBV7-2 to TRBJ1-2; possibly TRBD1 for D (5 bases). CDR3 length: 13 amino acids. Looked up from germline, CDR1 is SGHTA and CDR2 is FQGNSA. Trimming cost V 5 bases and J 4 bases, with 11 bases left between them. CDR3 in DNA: TGTGCCAGCAGCCAGGACATCCCCTATGGCTACACCTTC. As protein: CASSQDIPYGYTF.

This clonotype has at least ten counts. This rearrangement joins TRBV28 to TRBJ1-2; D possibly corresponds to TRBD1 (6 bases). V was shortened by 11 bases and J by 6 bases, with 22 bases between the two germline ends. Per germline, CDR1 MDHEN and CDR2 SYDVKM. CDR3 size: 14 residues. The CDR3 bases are TGTGCCGTTACTCCATTTAGGGGGAGGGATGGCTACACCTTC. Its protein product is CAVTPFRGRDGYTF.

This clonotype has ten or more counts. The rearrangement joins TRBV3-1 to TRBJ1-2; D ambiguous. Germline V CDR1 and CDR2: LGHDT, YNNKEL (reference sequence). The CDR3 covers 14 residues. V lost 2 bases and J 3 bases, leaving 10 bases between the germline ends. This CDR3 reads CASSQTDLDYGYTF. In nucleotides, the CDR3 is TGTGCCAGCAGCCAAACAGATTTGGACTATGGCTACACCTTC.

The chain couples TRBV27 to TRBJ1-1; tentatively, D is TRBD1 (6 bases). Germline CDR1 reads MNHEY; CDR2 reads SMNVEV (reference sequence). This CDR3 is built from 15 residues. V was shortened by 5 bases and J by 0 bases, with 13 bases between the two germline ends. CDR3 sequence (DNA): TGTGCCAGCAGTCCTGGACAGAACATGAACACTGAAGCTTTCTTT. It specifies CASSPGQNMNTEAFF.

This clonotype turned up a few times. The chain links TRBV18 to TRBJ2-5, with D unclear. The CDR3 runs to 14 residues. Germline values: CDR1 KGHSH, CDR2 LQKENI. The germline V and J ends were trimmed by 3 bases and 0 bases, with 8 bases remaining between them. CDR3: CASSPGSNQETQYF. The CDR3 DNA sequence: TGTGCCAGCTCACCGGGATCTAACCAAGAGACCCAGTACTTC.

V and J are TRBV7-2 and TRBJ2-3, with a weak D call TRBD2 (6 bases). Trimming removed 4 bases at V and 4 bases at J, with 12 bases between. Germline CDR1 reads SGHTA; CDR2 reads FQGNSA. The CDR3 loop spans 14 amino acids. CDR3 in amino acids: CASSWGVNADTQYF. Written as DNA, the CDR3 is TGTGCCAGCAGCTGGGGGGTTAATGCAGATACGCAGTATTTT.

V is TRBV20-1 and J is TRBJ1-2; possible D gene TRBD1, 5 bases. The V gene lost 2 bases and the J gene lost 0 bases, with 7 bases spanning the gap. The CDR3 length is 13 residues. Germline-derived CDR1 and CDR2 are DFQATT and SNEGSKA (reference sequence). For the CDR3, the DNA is TGCAGTGCTAGAACAGGAACTAACTATGGCTACACCTTC. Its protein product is CSARTGTNYGYTF.

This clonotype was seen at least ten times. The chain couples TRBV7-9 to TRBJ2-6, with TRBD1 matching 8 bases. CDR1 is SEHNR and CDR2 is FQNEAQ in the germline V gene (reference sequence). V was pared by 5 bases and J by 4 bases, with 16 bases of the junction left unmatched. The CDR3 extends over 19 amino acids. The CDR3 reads CASSLGTGVYSGGANVLTF. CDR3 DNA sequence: TGTGCCAGCAGCCTGGGGACAGGTGTATACTCGGGAGGGGCCAACGTCCTGACTTTC.

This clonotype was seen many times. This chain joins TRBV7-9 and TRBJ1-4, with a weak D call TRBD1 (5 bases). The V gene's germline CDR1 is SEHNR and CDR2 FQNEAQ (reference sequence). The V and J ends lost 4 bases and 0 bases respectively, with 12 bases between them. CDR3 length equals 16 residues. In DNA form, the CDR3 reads TGTGCCAGCAGCTCCACTCGGGGGGCAACTAATGAAAAACTGTTTTTT. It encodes CASSSTRGATNEKLFF. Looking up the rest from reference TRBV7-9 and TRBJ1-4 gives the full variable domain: DTGVSQNPRHKITKRGQNVTFRCDPISEHNRLYWYRQTLGQGPEFLTYFQNEAQLEKSRLLSDRFSAERPKGSFSTLEIQRTEQGDSAMYLCASSSTRGATNEKLFFGSGTQLSVL.